Following are 6 T cell receptor beta chains from one sample sequenced in a study of blood T cell repertoires in COVID-19. Using immunoSEQ multiplex PCR, the repertoire was profiled, and TCRdb retains in-frame clones only, with some absent. This table holds around 320,000 clones, roughly 85% found once. The sequenced material came from peripheral blood. Receptor source: a human donor in a cohort sampled during active COVID-19.

The J gene is TRBJ2-1, the V gene TRBV7-3; 7 bases are shared with TRBD1. Germline V gene sequence: CDR1 SGHTA, CDR2 FQGTGA. V shed 4 bases and J 7 bases; nucleotides not matched to a gene: 4. This CDR3 has 13 amino acids. CDR3 DNA: TGTGCCAGCAGCTCCCACAGGGGAAATGAGCAGTTCTTC. Encoded protein: CASSSHRGNEQFF. The whole variable domain, filled in from reference TRBV7-3 and TRBJ2-1, reads GAGVSQTPSNKVTEKGKYVELRCDPISGHTALYWYRQSLGQGPEFLIYFQGTGAADDSGLPNDRFFAVRPEGSVSTLKIQRTERGDSAVYLCASSSHRGNEQFFGPGTRLTVL.

The J gene is TRBJ1-1, the V gene TRBV7-8; 7 positions match TRBD1. The CDR3 consists of 13 residues. V was pared by 5 bases and J by 4 bases, with 4 bases of the junction left unmatched. CDR1 is SGHVS, CDR2 FQNEAQ, per germline. This CDR3 is CASSNRGSTEAFF. The CDR3 DNA sequence: TGTGCCAGCAGCAACAGGGGAAGCACTGAAGCTTTCTTT.

CDR3 sequence (DNA): TGTGCCATCAAGACTAGCGGGGATACAGATACGCAGTATTTT. This gives the protein CAIKTSGDTDTQYF. The genes are TRBV10-3 and TRBJ2-3; 11 nucleotides agree with TRBD2. J gave up 3 bases and V 7 bases, and 3 bases lay outside the gene matches. The CDR3 is 14 amino acids. The V gene's germline CDR1 is ENHRY and CDR2 SYGVKD.

The rearrangement links TRBV18 to TRBJ2-6; D is unclear. Germline V CDR1 and CDR2: KGHSH, LQKENI. The ends were cut back, 8 bases at V and 4 bases at J, with 12 bases in the middle. This CDR3 spans 14 amino acids. The CDR3 sequence is CASLTMTGANVLTF. The CDR3 DNA reads TGTGCCAGCCTCACCATGACAGGGGCCAACGTCCTGACTTTC.

The chain is built from TRBV11-1 and TRBJ1-1; possible D gene TRBD1, 6 bases. In germline, CDR1 is SGHAT, CDR2 FQDESV (reference sequence). CDR3 size: 14 residues. The V and J ends lost 7 bases and 4 bases respectively, with 16 bases between them. The CDR3 DNA follows: TGTGCCAGCACGTCCGAAAGAGGGGGCACTGAAGCTTTCTTT. This codes for CASTSERGGTEAFF.

V and J are TRBV29-1 and TRBJ2-7, with D possibly being TRBD1 (5 bases). This CDR3 has 13 amino acids. V was pared by 5 bases and J by 1 base, with 12 bases between. Germline V gene data show CDR1 as SQVTM and CDR2 as ANQGSEA. The CDR3 protein is CSVRPTDSYEQYF. DNA of the CDR3: TGCAGCGTTCGACCGACAGATTCCTACGAGCAGTACTTC.